This TCR beta chain was recorded in a study of response to subunit inactivated influenza vaccine. This clonotype was seen only a few times. MiXCR, run by TCRdb on the RT-PCR reads, gives a single entry per CDR3 protein. The sample consists of just over 300,000 distinct CDR3 sequences, approximately 20% of them appearing once. V lost 6 bases, J lost 10 bases, and 19 bases lay in between. The CDR3 runs to 15 residues. The V and J genes are TRBV12-3 or TRBV12-4 and TRBJ1-6, with D possibly being TRBD1 (6 bases). The TCR sequence derives from a man aged 45 to 75 who received an inactivated influenza vaccine. The sample was PBMCs from blood, taken about 20 months after vaccination. In DNA, the CDR3 is TGTGCCAGCAGCCCCGCGGCAGGGGTAAAATCACCCCTCCACTTT. This codes for CASSPAAGVKSPLHF.